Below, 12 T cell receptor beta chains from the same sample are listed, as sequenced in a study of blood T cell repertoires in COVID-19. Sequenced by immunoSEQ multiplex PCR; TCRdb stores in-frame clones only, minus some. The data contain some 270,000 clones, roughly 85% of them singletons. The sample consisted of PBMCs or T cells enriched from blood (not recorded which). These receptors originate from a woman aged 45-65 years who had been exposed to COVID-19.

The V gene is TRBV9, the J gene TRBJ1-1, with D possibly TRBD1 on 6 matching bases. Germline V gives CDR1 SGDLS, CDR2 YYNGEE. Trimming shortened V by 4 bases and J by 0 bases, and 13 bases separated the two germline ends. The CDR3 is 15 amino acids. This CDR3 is CASSPRGAVNTEAFF. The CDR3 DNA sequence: TGTGCCAGCAGCCCCCGGGGGGCTGTGAACACTGAAGCTTTCTTT.

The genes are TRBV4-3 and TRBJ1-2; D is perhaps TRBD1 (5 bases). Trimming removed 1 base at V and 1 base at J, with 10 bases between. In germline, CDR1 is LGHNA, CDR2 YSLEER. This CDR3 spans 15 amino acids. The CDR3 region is CASSQAPDSNYGYTF. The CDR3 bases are TGCGCCAGCAGCCAAGCCCCTGACAGTAACTATGGCTACACCTTC.

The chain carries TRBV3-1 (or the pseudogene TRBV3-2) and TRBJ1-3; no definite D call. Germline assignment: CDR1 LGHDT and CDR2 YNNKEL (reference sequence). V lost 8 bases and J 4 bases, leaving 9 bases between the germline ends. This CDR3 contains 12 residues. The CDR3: CASEGGGNTIYF. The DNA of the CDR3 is TGTGCCAGCGAGGGAGGGGGAAACACCATATATTTT.

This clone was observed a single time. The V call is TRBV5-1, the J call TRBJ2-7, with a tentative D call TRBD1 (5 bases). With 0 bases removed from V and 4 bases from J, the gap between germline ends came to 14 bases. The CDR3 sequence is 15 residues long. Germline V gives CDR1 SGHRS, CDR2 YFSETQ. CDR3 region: CASSLVGLPNYEQYF. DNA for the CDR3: TGCGCCAGCAGCTTGGTGGGGCTCCCTAATTACGAGCAGTACTTC.

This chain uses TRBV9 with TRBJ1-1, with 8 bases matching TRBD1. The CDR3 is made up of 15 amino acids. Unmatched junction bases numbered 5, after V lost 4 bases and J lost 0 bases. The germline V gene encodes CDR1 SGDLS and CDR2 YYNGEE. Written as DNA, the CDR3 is TGTGCCAGCAGCCCCCAGACAGGGGTGAACACTGAAGCTTTCTTT. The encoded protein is CASSPQTGVNTEAFF.

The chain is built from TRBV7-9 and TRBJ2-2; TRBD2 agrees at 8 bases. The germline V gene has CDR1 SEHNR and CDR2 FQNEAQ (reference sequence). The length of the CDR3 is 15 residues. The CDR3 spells CAIPPGGGNTGELFF. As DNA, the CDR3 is TGTGCAATCCCCCCCGGGGGGGGGAACACCGGGGAGCTGTTTTTT.

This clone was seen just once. CDR3 loop: CATGQETQYF. CDR3 nucleotides: TGCGCCACAGGGCAAGAGACCCAGTACTTC. The rearrangement joins TRBV10-2 to TRBJ2-5; tentative D call: TRBD1 (5 bases). With 10 bases removed from V and 2 bases from J, the gap between germline ends came to 5 bases. The CDR3 consists of 10 residues. Germline lookup yields CDR1 WSHSY and CDR2 SAAADI.

For the CDR3, the DNA is TGTGCCAGCAGCTTCGGCGGGACAGAGCAAGAGACCCAGTACTTC. Translation gives CASSFGGTEQETQYF. The V call is TRBV7-8, the J call TRBJ2-5, with D maybe TRBD1 (7 bases). This CDR3 region has 15 residues. The ends were cut back, 3 bases at V and 2 bases at J, with 13 bases in the middle. The germline V gene has CDR1 SGHVS and CDR2 FQNEAQ.

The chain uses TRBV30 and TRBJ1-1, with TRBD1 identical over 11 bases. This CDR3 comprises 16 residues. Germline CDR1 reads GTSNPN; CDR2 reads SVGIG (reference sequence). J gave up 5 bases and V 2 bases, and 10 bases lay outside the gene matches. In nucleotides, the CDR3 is TGTGCCTGGAGTAGATTAGCCGGGACAGGGGGAACTGAAGCTTTCTTT. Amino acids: CAWSRLAGTGGTEAFF.

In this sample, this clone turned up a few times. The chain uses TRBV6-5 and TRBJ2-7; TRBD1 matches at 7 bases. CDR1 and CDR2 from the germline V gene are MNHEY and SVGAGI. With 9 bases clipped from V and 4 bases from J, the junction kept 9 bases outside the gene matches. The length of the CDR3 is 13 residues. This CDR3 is CASGPAGGYEQYF. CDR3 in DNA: TGTGCCAGTGGGCCTGCAGGGGGATACGAGCAGTACTTC.

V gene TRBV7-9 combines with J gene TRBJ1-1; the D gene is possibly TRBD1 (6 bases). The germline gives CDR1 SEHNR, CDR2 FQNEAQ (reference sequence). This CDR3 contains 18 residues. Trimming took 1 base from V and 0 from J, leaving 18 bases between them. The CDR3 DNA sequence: TGTGCCAGCAGCTTAGGGCAGGGGAAAGGCGGATTGAACACTGAAGCTTTCTTT. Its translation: CASSLGQGKGGLNTEAFF. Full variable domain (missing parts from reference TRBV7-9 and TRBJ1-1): DTGVSQNPRHKITKRGQNVTFRCDPISEHNRLYWYRQTLGQGPEFLTYFQNEAQLEKSRLLSDRFSAERPKGSFSTLEIQRTEQGDSAMYLCASSLGQGKGGLNTEAFFGQGTRLTVV.

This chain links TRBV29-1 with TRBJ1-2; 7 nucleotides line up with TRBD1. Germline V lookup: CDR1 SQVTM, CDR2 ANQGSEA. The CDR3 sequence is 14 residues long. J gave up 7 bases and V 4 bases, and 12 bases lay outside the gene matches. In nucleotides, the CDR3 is TGCAGCGTTGGGGGGGACAGAAAATTTTCTGGCTACACCTTC. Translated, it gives CSVGGDRKFSGYTF.